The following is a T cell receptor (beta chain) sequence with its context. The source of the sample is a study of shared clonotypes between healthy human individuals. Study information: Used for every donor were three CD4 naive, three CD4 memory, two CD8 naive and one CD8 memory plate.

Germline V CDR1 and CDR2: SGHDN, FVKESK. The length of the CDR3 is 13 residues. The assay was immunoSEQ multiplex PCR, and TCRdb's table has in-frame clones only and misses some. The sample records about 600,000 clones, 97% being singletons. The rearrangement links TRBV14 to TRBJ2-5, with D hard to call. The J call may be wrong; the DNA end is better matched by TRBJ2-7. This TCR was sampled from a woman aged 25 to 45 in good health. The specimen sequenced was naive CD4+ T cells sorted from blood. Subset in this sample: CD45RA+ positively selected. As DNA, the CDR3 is TGTGCCAGCAGCCATCAAGCCTTCTACGAGCAGTACTTC. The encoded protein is CASSHQAFYEQYF.